Listed below are T cell receptor beta chains from one sample, sequenced in a study of radiation and T cells in renal cell carcinoma. Here immunoSEQ multiplex PCR was the method, and the copy in TCRdb shows in-frame clones only, minus some. Of 100,000 to 150,000 clones listed, around 89% are singletons. The sample in question was blood, obtained from a patient whose treatment included radiotherapy and nephrectomy. Source of these receptors: a woman in her 70s with renal cell carcinoma. Each CDR3 is given with its conserved first and last residue. Each record gives: CDR3 length, D gene, J gene, clone size, V gene, CDR3 protein, CDR3 DNA. D genes are given only for firm matches. Part of the rows lack a size; the others show once, few, many or a class for expanded clones.

cdr3_length: 14; d_call: -; j_call: TRBJ2-5; clone_size: -; v_call: TRBV5-6; cdr3_aa: CASSSTGRQETQYF; cdr3_nt: TGTGCCAGCAGTTCCACAGGACGCCAAGAGACCCAGTACTTC
cdr3_length: 13; d_call: -; j_call: TRBJ2-1; clone_size: -; v_call: TRBV7-3; cdr3_aa: CASSSPFHNEQFF; cdr3_nt: TGTGCCAGCAGCTCACCCTTCCACAATGAGCAGTTCTTC
cdr3_length: 15; d_call: -; j_call: TRBJ1-6; clone_size: -; v_call: TRBV6-6; cdr3_aa: CASSWGAGDNSPLHF; cdr3_nt: TGTGCCAGCAGTTGGGGGGCAGGGGATAATTCACCCCTCCACTTT
cdr3_length: 13; d_call: -; j_call: TRBJ1-2; clone_size: -; v_call: TRBV5-6; cdr3_aa: CASSLQVGEGYTF; cdr3_nt: TGTGCCAGCAGCTTACAGGTGGGGGAAGGCTACACCTTC
cdr3_length: 13; d_call: -; j_call: TRBJ1-1; clone_size: -; v_call: TRBV18; cdr3_aa: CASSALGDAEAFF; cdr3_nt: TGTGCCAGCTCCGCGTTGGGGGATGCTGAAGCTTTCTTT
cdr3_length: 14; d_call: TRBD2; j_call: TRBJ2-5; clone_size: -; v_call: TRBV11-2; cdr3_aa: CASSLSGGQETQYF; cdr3_nt: TGTGCCAGCAGCCTTAGCGGGGGACAAGAGACCCAGTACTTC
cdr3_length: 14; d_call: TRBD1; j_call: TRBJ2-5; clone_size: -; v_call: TRBV18; cdr3_aa: CASSPGTGEETQYF; cdr3_nt: TGTGCCAGCTCCCCCGGGACAGGGGAAGAGACCCAGTACTTC
cdr3_length: 14; d_call: -; j_call: TRBJ1-1; clone_size: once; v_call: TRBV7-2; cdr3_aa: CASRGDTGTSEAFF; cdr3_nt: TGTGCCAGCAGGGGGGATACAGGGACCTCTGAAGCTTTCTTT
cdr3_length: 15; d_call: -; j_call: TRBJ2-3; clone_size: once; v_call: TRBV6-5; cdr3_aa: CASSYSRTGINTQYF; cdr3_nt: TGTGCCAGCAGTTACTCCAGGACTGGTATTAATACGCAGTATTTT
cdr3_length: 13; d_call: -; j_call: TRBJ1-3; clone_size: -; v_call: TRBV7-9; cdr3_aa: CASSALAGNTIYF; cdr3_nt: TGTGCCAGCAGCGCCTTGGCTGGAAACACCATATATTTT
cdr3_length: 19; d_call: TRBD1; j_call: TRBJ2-3; clone_size: -; v_call: TRBV5-1; cdr3_aa: CASSSDRAHRAGNTDTQYF; cdr3_nt: TGCGCCAGCAGCTCGGACAGGGCCCATAGGGCGGGTAACACAGATACGCAGTATTTT
cdr3_length: 14; d_call: TRBD1; j_call: TRBJ2-1; clone_size: -; v_call: TRBV27; cdr3_aa: CASRPTGVVNEQFF; cdr3_nt: TGTGCCAGCAGACCTACAGGGGTAGTCAATGAGCAGTTCTTC
cdr3_length: 15; d_call: -; j_call: TRBJ2-5; clone_size: -; v_call: TRBV13; cdr3_aa: CASSLRRALHETQYF; cdr3_nt: TGTGCCAGCAGCTTAAGAAGGGCCCTCCATGAGACCCAGTACTTC
cdr3_length: 14; d_call: TRBD2; j_call: TRBJ2-3; clone_size: -; v_call: TRBV6-1; cdr3_aa: CASRGPGLAAPQYF; cdr3_nt: TGTGCCAGCAGAGGGCCGGGACTAGCGGCCCCGCAGTATTTT
cdr3_length: 11; d_call: -; j_call: TRBJ2-5; clone_size: -; v_call: TRBV29-1; cdr3_aa: CSVEDQETQYF; cdr3_nt: TGCAGCGTTGAAGATCAGGAGACCCAGTACTTC
cdr3_length: 15; d_call: -; j_call: TRBJ1-6; clone_size: -; v_call: TRBV27; cdr3_aa: CASSPWGADDSPLHF; cdr3_nt: TGTGCCAGCAGCCCGTGGGGGGCGGACGATTCACCCCTCCACTTT
cdr3_length: 11; d_call: -; j_call: TRBJ2-7; clone_size: -; v_call: TRBV30; cdr3_aa: CAWSVGPEQYF; cdr3_nt: TGTGCCTGGAGTGTAGGGCCCGAGCAGTACTTC
cdr3_length: 14; d_call: -; j_call: TRBJ2-5; clone_size: -; v_call: TRBV4-3; cdr3_aa: CASSVRGRGETQYF; cdr3_nt: TGCGCCAGCAGCGTCCGTGGTAGAGGGGAGACCCAGTACTTC
cdr3_length: 14; d_call: -; j_call: TRBJ2-1; clone_size: -; v_call: TRBV7-3; cdr3_aa: CASSPSRDFYEQFF; cdr3_nt: TGTGCCAGCAGCCCGTCCCGGGACTTTTATGAGCAGTTCTTC
cdr3_length: 17; d_call: TRBD2; j_call: TRBJ2-3; clone_size: -; v_call: TRBV4-3; cdr3_aa: CASSQAPTSGGEDTQYF; cdr3_nt: TGCGCCAGCAGCCAAGCTCCGACTAGCGGGGGAGAAGATACGCAGTATTTT
cdr3_length: 17; d_call: -; j_call: TRBJ2-2; clone_size: -; v_call: TRBV7-2; cdr3_aa: CASSPHDSGVNTGELFF; cdr3_nt: TGTGCCAGCAGCCCTCACGATAGCGGTGTGAACACCGGGGAGCTGTTTTTT
cdr3_length: 15; d_call: TRBD1; j_call: TRBJ1-1; clone_size: few; v_call: TRBV18; cdr3_aa: CASSPLGDRNTEAFF; cdr3_nt: TGTGCCAGCTCACCTTTGGGGGACAGGAACACTGAAGCTTTCTTT
cdr3_length: 14; d_call: -; j_call: TRBJ1-1; clone_size: -; v_call: TRBV30; cdr3_aa: CAWSGVGGATEAFF; cdr3_nt: TGTGCCTGGAGTGGAGTGGGAGGGGCAACTGAAGCTTTCTTT
cdr3_length: 15; d_call: -; j_call: TRBJ1-5; clone_size: -; v_call: TRBV28; cdr3_aa: CASSLLGAGNQPQHF; cdr3_nt: TGTGCCAGCAGTTTATTAGGGGCCGGCAATCAGCCCCAGCATTTT
cdr3_length: 15; d_call: -; j_call: TRBJ2-2; clone_size: -; v_call: TRBV5-1; cdr3_aa: CASSATDGYTGELFF; cdr3_nt: TGCGCCAGCAGCGCAACTGACGGTTACACCGGGGAGCTGTTTTTT
cdr3_length: 15; d_call: -; j_call: TRBJ1-6; clone_size: -; v_call: TRBV7-8; cdr3_aa: CASSLGGRVNSPLHF; cdr3_nt: TGTGCCAGCAGCTTAGGAGGACGGGTGAATTCACCCCTCCACTTT
cdr3_length: 11; d_call: -; j_call: TRBJ2-1; clone_size: -; v_call: TRBV28; cdr3_aa: CASSLGNEQFF; cdr3_nt: TGTGCCAGCAGTCTTGGCAATGAGCAGTTCTTC
cdr3_length: 16; d_call: TRBD1; j_call: TRBJ1-6; clone_size: -; v_call: TRBV13; cdr3_aa: CASSLTKDRDNSPLHF; cdr3_nt: TGTGCCAGCAGCTTAACCAAGGACAGGGATAATTCACCCCTCCACTTT
cdr3_length: 19; d_call: -; j_call: TRBJ1-5; clone_size: -; v_call: TRBV18; cdr3_aa: CASSPTHSERQYSNQPQHF; cdr3_nt: TGTGCCAGCTCACCAACCCACAGCGAACGACAATATAGCAATCAGCCCCAGCATTTT
cdr3_length: 13; d_call: TRBD1; j_call: TRBJ2-2; clone_size: once; v_call: TRBV2; cdr3_aa: CASSGTATGELFF; cdr3_nt: TGTGCCAGCAGCGGGACAGCTACCGGGGAGCTGTTTTTT
cdr3_length: 12; d_call: -; j_call: TRBJ1-1; clone_size: -; v_call: TRBV6-5; cdr3_aa: CASSYGGPEAFF; cdr3_nt: TGTGCCAGCAGTTACGGTGGGCCCGAAGCTTTCTTT
cdr3_length: 16; d_call: TRBD1; j_call: TRBJ1-3; clone_size: -; v_call: TRBV5-1; cdr3_aa: CASSLGDRGSGNTIYF; cdr3_nt: TGCGCCAGCAGCTTGGGGGACAGGGGCTCTGGAAACACCATATATTTT
cdr3_length: 13; d_call: -; j_call: TRBJ2-2; clone_size: -; v_call: TRBV9; cdr3_aa: CASSVRLSGELFF; cdr3_nt: TGTGCCAGCAGCGTTCGACTGAGCGGGGAGCTGTTTTTT
cdr3_length: 13; d_call: -; j_call: TRBJ1-5; clone_size: -; v_call: TRBV2; cdr3_aa: CASRDAGNQPQHF; cdr3_nt: TGTGCCAGCAGAGACGCGGGCAATCAGCCCCAGCATTTT
cdr3_length: 14; d_call: TRBD1; j_call: TRBJ1-2; clone_size: few; v_call: TRBV28; cdr3_aa: CASSPGQEIYGYTF; cdr3_nt: TGTGCCAGCAGTCCAGGACAGGAGATCTATGGCTACACCTTC
cdr3_length: 13; d_call: -; j_call: TRBJ2-5; clone_size: -; v_call: TRBV7-9; cdr3_aa: CASSWWVQETQYF; cdr3_nt: TGTGCCAGCAGCTGGTGGGTACAAGAGACCCAGTACTTC
cdr3_length: 15; d_call: TRBD1; j_call: TRBJ2-5; clone_size: -; v_call: TRBV5-6; cdr3_aa: CASSWAGQGQETQYF; cdr3_nt: TGTGCCAGCAGCTGGGCTGGACAGGGACAAGAGACCCAGTACTTC
cdr3_length: 20; d_call: -; j_call: TRBJ2-3; clone_size: -; v_call: TRBV30; cdr3_aa: CAWNGGRGGEGFTSTDTQYF; cdr3_nt: TGTGCCTGGAATGGAGGGCGGGGCGGGGAAGGGTTTACTAGCACAGATACGCAGTATTTT
cdr3_length: 15; d_call: TRBD1; j_call: TRBJ1-2; clone_size: once; v_call: TRBV11-3; cdr3_aa: CASSLRTGGAAGYTF; cdr3_nt: TGTGCCAGCAGCTTAAGGACAGGGGGCGCGGCGGGCTACACCTTC